A selection of T cell receptor beta chains follows, all from one sample in a study of T cells in narcolepsy. Method: immunoSEQ multiplex PCR; TCRdb's copy keeps in-frame clones and lacks some. Seen here are 15,000 to 17,000 clones, approximately 83% observed once, and the top ten hold over 35%. The sample was memory (CD45RA-) CD4+ T cells from blood. These receptors were collected from a human donor in good health. The CDR3 runs from the conserved cysteine through the conserved F or W. The D gene is left open where the match is weak. The listing skips clone size in some rows; elsewhere it reads once, few, many or a size class.

d_call	clone_size	v_call	j_call	cdr3_aa	cdr3_nt
.	once	TRBV6-1	TRBJ2-5	CASGVQVNGETQYF	TGTGCCAGCGGGGTACAGGTAAACGGTGAGACCCAGTACTTC
TRBD1	.	TRBV6-1	TRBJ2-1	CASSRGSSSYNEQFF	TGTGCCAGCAGCAGGGGGTCGAGCTCCTACAATGAGCAGTTCTTC
.	.	TRBV2	TRBJ1-4	CASTWTAERKLFF	TGTGCCAGCACGTGGACAGCCGAAAGAAAACTGTTTTTT
.	.	TRBV27	TRBJ2-4	CASSDQGPLDKNIQYF	TGTGCCAGCAGTGACCAGGGACCCCTTGACAAAAACATTCAGTACTTC
.	few	TRBV11-2	TRBJ1-3	CASSLDRHPSGNTIYF	TGTGCCAGCAGCTTAGACCGCCACCCTTCTGGAAACACCATATATTTT
TRBD2	.	TRBV4-1	TRBJ2-3	CASSQHLAGVSDTQYF	TGCGCCAGCAGCCAACATCTAGCGGGGGTCTCAGATACGCAGTATTTT
.	.	TRBV30	TRBJ1-1	CAWGQKSMNTEAFF	TGTGCCTGGGGACAGAAAAGTATGAACACTGAAGCTTTCTTT
TRBD2	.	TRBV4-3	TRBJ2-3	CASSQEGPRGSGDTDTQYF	TGCGCCAGCAGCCAAGAAGGGCCCAGGGGTAGCGGGGACACAGATACGCAGTATTTT
TRBD1	.	TRBV30	TRBJ2-1	CAWAPRGTYNEQFF	TGTGCCTGGGCCCCCAGGGGGACGTACAATGAGCAGTTCTTC
.	.	TRBV19	TRBJ2-2	CASSPLAGELFF	TGTGCCAGTAGTCCCCTGGCCGGGGAGCTGTTTTTT
.	.	TRBV5-1	TRBJ2-7	CASSLQAPPGEQYF	TGCGCCAGCAGCTTGCAAGCGCCCCCCGGAGAGCAGTACTTC
.	.	TRBV5-6	TRBJ1-4	CASSKQGPTNEKLFF	TGTGCCAGCAGCAAACAGGGACCAACTAATGAAAAACTGTTTTTC
.	.	TRBV6-1	TRBJ1-3	CASSEAQWGSGNTIYF	TGTGCCAGCAGTGAAGCGCAGTGGGGCTCTGGAAACACCATATATTTT
.	.	TRBV7-3	TRBJ1-1	CASSLTRDTEAFF	TGTGCCAGCAGCTTAACTAGGGACACTGAAGCTTTCTTT
.	once	TRBV7-3	TRBJ2-5	CASSQSHPGAHLHF	TGTGCCAGCAGCCAATCGCATCCAGGTGCCCATCTCCACTTC
TRBD1	.	TRBV6-1	TRBJ1-4	CATGQGAHVEKLFF	TGTGCCACCGGACAGGGGGCGCATGTAGAAAAACTGTTTTTT
.	.	TRBV7-9	TRBJ2-1	CASSFRGGSYNEQFF	TGTGCCAGCAGCTTCCGGGGTGGGTCCTACAATGAGCAGTTCTTC
.	.	TRBV30	TRBJ1-2	CAWSTHVGRNYGYTF	TGTGCCTGGAGTACCCACGTGGGGCGTAACTATGGCTACACCTTC
.	once	TRBV27	TRBJ1-2	CASSLTALGPYGYTF	TGTGCCAGCAGTTTAACGGCTTTGGGACCCTATGGCTACACCTTC
TRBD2	.	TRBV10-3	TRBJ2-3	CAISGNSAGGTDTQYF	TGTGCCATCAGTGGAAATTCGGCGGGGGGCACAGATACGCAGTATTTT
.	.	TRBV5-4	TRBJ2-1	CASSPKGGASTYNEQFF	TGTGCCAGCAGCCCCAAGGGGGGCGCTAGCACCTACAATGAGCAGTTCTTC
TRBD1	.	TRBV6-4	TRBJ2-2	CASSGQANTGELFF	TGTGCCAGCAGCGGACAGGCGAACACCGGGGAGCTGTTTTTT
.	.	TRBV21-1	TRBJ1-6	CASLYEATYNSPLHF	TGTGCCAGCCTCTACGAGGCAACTTATAATTCACCCCTCCACTTT
.	.	TRBV5-1	TRBJ2-4	CASSQDWDTKNIQYF	TGCGCCAGCAGCCAGGATTGGGACACCAAAAACATTCAGTACTTC
.	.	TRBV6-1	TRBJ2-1	CASSWRLDAGNEQFF	TGTGCCAGCAGTTGGAGACTAGATGCGGGCAATGAGCAGTTCTTC
TRBD1	.	TRBV27	TRBJ1-6	CASSTTGDNSPLHF	TGTGCCAGCAGTACGACAGGGGATAATTCACCCCTCCACTTT
.	.	TRBV18	TRBJ1-4	CASSLGRDEKLFF	TGTGCCAGCTCACTGGGGCGGGATGAAAAACTGTTTTTT
.	.	TRBV5-1	TRBJ2-2	CASSLGDFTTNTGELFF	TGCGCCAGCAGCTTGGGGGACTTTACGACGAACACCGGGGAGCTGTTTTTT
.	.	TRBV6-1	TRBJ2-7	CASTEANEQYF	TGTGCCAGCACGGAGGCTAACGAGCAGTACTTC
.	.	TRBV10-3	TRBJ2-1	CAIGQSPYNEQFF	TGTGCCATAGGACAGTCCCCCTACAATGAGCAGTTCTTC
TRBD1	.	TRBV18	TRBJ1-6	CASSPRQGATSDSPLHF	TGTGCCAGCTCACCACGACAGGGGGCAACCTCGGATTCACCCCTCCACTTT
.	few	TRBV7-2	TRBJ2-3	CASSLSLGSTDTQYF	TGTGCCAGCAGCTTATCGCTAGGAAGTACAGATACGCAGTATTTT
.	.	TRBV5-1	TRBJ2-5	CASSEGAGPGEQYF	TGCGCCAGCAGCGAGGGGGCGGGACCAGGGGAGCAGTACTTC
.	.	TRBV6-1	TRBJ1-3	CASSKAFSGNTIYF	TGTGCCAGCAGTAAAGCATTCTCTGGAAACACCATATATTTT
TRBD1	once	TRBV5-1	TRBJ1-1	CASSFRDRSNTEAFF	TGCGCCAGCAGCTTCCGGGACAGGAGCAACACTGAAGCTTTCTTT
TRBD1	.	TRBV28	TRBJ2-7	CASSSIPGQSYEQYF	TGTGCCAGCAGTTCTATCCCGGGACAGTCCTACGAGCAGTACTTC
.	.	TRBV9	TRBJ1-2	CASSVRGQEDYGYTF	TGTGCCAGCAGCGTTCGAGGGCAGGAAGACTATGGCTACACCTTC
TRBD2	.	TRBV30	TRBJ2-2	CAWSVRAGGHTGELFF	TGTGCCTGGAGTGTCAGGGCGGGGGGACACACCGGGGAGCTGTTTTTT
TRBD1	.	TRBV2	TRBJ1-5	CASRGRSSTGSNQPQHF	TGTGCCAGCAGGGGAAGATCATCGACAGGGTCCAATCAGCCCCAGCATTTT
.	.	TRBV7-2	TRBJ1-2	CASSLTGGSYTF	TGTGCCAGCAGCCTTACCGGGGGGAGCTACACCTTC
TRBD1	.	TRBV25-1	TRBJ1-1	CASGQGALNTEAFF	TGTGCCAGCGGACAGGGGGCCCTGAACACTGAAGCTTTCTTT
.	.	TRBV28	TRBJ2-1	CASTRGTFSYDEQFF	TGTGCCAGCACTCGCGGGACGTTTTCCTACGATGAGCAGTTCTTC